The sample holds many counts of the clone carrying this T cell receptor beta chain. The germline CDR1 and CDR2 sequences are SGHNT and YENEEA. The CDR3 loop spans 14 amino acids. The junction had 6 bases not matched to a gene; V was cut back by 5 bases and J by 4 bases. The data originate from a study of regulatory T cells in long-lasting Graves disease. Arm-PCR of CDR3 regions with iRepertoire HTBI primers generated TCR beta libraries. In TCRdb, the multiplex PCR reads were re-called with MiXCR into one record per CDR3 protein. The repertoire has roughly 360,000 distinct CDR3 sequences, about 11% of them found once; the top ten carry 18%. Time point specified: newly diagnosed GD, antithyroid drugs for less than 3 months. PBMC-derived RNA was used for the TCR library. These data also featured in a second study, about T cells in Graves' hyperthyroidism and ophthalmopathy. Turning to that study: Those patients with uncontrolled infection, other autoimmune disease, pregnancy or lactation were excluded.

V is TRBV11-3 and J is TRBJ2-3, with 7 positions matching TRBD2. The source was peripheral blood mononuclear cells (PBMCs), collected at new diagnosis, from a patient treated with antithyroid drugs. The sequence was obtained from a woman younger than 30 with Graves disease. Written as DNA, the CDR3 is TGTGCCAGCAGCCGTGGGGGGGACTCAGATACGCAGTATTTT. Amino acid sequence: CASSRGGDSDTQYF.